The TCR beta chain described here comes from a study of T-cell memory formation after mild COVID-19. The V gene's germline CDR1 is SEHNR and CDR2 FQNEAQ (reference sequence). The CDR3 covers 12 residues. The V end lost 1 base, the J end lost 8 bases, and 5 bases lay between the germline ends. From the 5' RACE reads, TCRdb called clonotypes with MiXCR, one entry per CDR3 protein. The sample lists fewer than 150,000 distinct CDR3 sequences; 11% to 15% were seen once. The TCR comes from an adult woman who had mild COVID-19 (a few samples of this study predate the infection). Cell type and time point are not known. The sample was PBMCs or a T cell subset sorted from them (not recorded which). The genes are TRBV7-9 and TRBJ1-4; D call uncertain. The CDR3 here is CASSLDREKLFF. DNA of the CDR3: TGTGCCAGCAGCTTAGACCGAGAAAAACTGTTTTTT.